The next 7 T cell receptor beta chains were all read from a single sample in a study of T cells after yellow fever vaccination (dated by TCRdb to about 2019). Libraries were made using 5' RACE. Reads for this sample came from an Illumina HiSeq 2500. The raw public reads went through TCRdb reprocessing: fastp at Q25, MiXCR clone calling, in-frame beta chains kept. Here each entry gathers all rows of one CDR3 protein and keeps the most common genes and DNA. Recorded for this sample are some 560,000 distinct CDR3 sequences; about a sixth of them occurred a single time. Together, the top ten hold 17% of the sample. The treatment or condition label, read with the paper, signifies: live attenuated yellow fever vaccine strain. The sequencing used PBMCs, collected around 5 days after the first yellow fever vaccination. The receptors derive from a man in his late teens or twenties who received the YFV17D yellow fever vaccine.

J is TRBJ1-2 and V is TRBV7-2; perhaps TRBD1 as D (6 bases). This CDR3 comprises 14 residues. Trimming shortened V by 5 bases and J by 5 bases, and 15 bases separated the two germline ends. CDR1 is SGHTA, CDR2 FQGNSA, per germline. The CDR3 loop is CASSVGGTGYGYTF. The DNA of the CDR3 is TGTGCCAGCAGCGTAGGGGGTACGGGGTATGGCTACACCTTC.

This chain connects TRBV5-1 to TRBJ1-1, with D perhaps TRBD1 (6 bases). Germline loops: CDR1 SGHRS, CDR2 YFSETQ. Trimming left V 3 bases short and J 1 base short, with 13 bases between. This CDR3 is built from 15 residues. CDR3 bases: TGCGCCAGCAGCTCACAGGGAGGCCAGAACACTGAAGCTTTCTTT. Its protein product is CASSSQGGQNTEAFF.

This clonotype came up a few times. The chain combines TRBV6-5 with TRBJ1-1, with D perhaps matching TRBD1 (6 bases). Trimming left V 4 bases short and J 6 bases short, with 12 bases between. CDR1 is MNHEY and CDR2 is SVGAGI in the germline V gene. The CDR3 sequence is 13 residues long. CDR3: CASSLQGLSEAFF. DNA of the CDR3: TGTGCCAGCAGTTTACAGGGTCTTTCTGAAGCTTTCTTT.

This clonotype was seen more than once but under ten times. The rearrangement joins TRBV6-5 to TRBJ2-1; 9 bases line up with TRBD1. This CDR3 comprises 15 residues. The germline CDR1 and CDR2 sequences are MNHEY and SVGAGI. The V and J ends lost 4 bases and 7 bases, in that order; junction bases with no gene match: 8. The chain's CDR3 is CASSFPGTGRNEQFF. CDR3 nucleotides: TGTGCCAGCAGTTTTCCCGGGACAGGGAGGAATGAGCAGTTCTTC.

The CDR3 reads CASSSRRGVVETQYF. CDR3 in DNA: TGTGCCAGCAGCAGCCGGAGGGGGGTCGTGGAGACCCAGTACTTC. The chain has TRBV4-2 and TRBJ2-5, with D perhaps matching TRBD1 or TRBD2 (6 bases each). The germline V and J ends were trimmed by 5 bases and 5 bases, with 18 bases remaining between them. Germline V gene lookup returns CDR1 LGHNA and CDR2 YNFKEQ. The CDR3 runs 15 residues.

This chain uses TRBV7-2 with TRBJ2-2; D is unclear. V dropped 0 bases and J dropped 6 bases, with 20 bases sitting between them. This CDR3 spans 18 amino acids. Germline V gives CDR1 SGHTA, CDR2 FQGNSA. As DNA, the CDR3 is TGTGCCAGCAGCTTAGCGGTGTCTAGGGTAGGGAAATCCGGGGAGCTGTTTTTT. This codes for CASSLAVSRVGKSGELFF.

This clonotype was detected only a few times. The chain is built from TRBV20-1 and TRBJ2-7, with D tentatively TRBD1 or TRBD2 (5 bases each). Trimming pared 4 bases from V and 3 bases from J, leaving 13 bases between. The CDR3 has 13 amino acids. CDR1 and CDR2 from the germline V gene are DFQATT and SNEGSKA (reference sequence). The CDR3 loop reads CSAKVEGLYEQYV. DNA for the CDR3: TGCAGTGCTAAAGTCGAGGGGCTCTACGAGCAGTACGTC.